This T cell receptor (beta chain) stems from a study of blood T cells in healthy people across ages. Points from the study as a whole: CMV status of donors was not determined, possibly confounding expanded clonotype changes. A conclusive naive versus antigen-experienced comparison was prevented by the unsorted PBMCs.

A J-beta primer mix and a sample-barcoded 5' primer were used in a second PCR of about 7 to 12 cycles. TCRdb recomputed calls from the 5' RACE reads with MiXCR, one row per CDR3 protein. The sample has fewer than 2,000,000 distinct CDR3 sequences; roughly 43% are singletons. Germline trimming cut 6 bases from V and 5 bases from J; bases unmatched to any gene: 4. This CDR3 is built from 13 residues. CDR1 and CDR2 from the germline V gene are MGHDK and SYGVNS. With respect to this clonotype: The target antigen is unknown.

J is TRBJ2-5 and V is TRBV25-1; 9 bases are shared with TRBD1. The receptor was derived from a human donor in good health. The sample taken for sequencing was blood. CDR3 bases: TGTGCCAGCAGGGGACAGGGCCGGGAGACCCAGTACTTC. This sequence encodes CASRGQGRETQYF.